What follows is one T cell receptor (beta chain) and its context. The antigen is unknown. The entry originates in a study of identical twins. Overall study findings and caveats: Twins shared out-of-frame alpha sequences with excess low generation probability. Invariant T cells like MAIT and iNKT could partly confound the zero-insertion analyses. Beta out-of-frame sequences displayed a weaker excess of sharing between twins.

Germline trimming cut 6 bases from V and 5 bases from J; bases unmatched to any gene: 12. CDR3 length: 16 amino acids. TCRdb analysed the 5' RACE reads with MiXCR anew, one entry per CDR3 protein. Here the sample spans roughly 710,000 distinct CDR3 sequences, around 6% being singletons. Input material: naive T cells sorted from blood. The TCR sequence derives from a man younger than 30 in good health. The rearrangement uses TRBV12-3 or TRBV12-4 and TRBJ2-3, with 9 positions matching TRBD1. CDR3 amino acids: CASSPGPGQGGDTQYF. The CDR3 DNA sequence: TGTGCCAGCAGCCCCGGCCCGGGACAGGGCGGAGATACGCAGTATTTT.